This T cell receptor beta chain was documented in a study of CD8 T cells in ankylosing spondylitis. V lost 5 bases to trimming and J lost 2 bases; unmatched junction nucleotides: 8. The CDR3 runs 17 residues. Germline lookup yields CDR1 MNHEY and CDR2 SMNVEV (reference sequence). Via MiXCR, TCRdb re-called the 5' RACE reads, giving one row per CDR3 protein. This table has around 150,000 distinct CDR3 sequences, approximately 44% appearing once. The source material was synovial fluid, either unsorted or a sorted T cell fraction (not recorded which). This clonotype originated in a male donor with ankylosing spondylitis. V and J are TRBV27 and TRBJ2-7, with 14 bases aligning to TRBD2. The CDR3 reads CASSPRTSGRFPYEQYF. CDR3 DNA: TGTGCCAGCAGTCCAAGGACTAGCGGGAGGTTCCCCTACGAGCAGTACTTC.